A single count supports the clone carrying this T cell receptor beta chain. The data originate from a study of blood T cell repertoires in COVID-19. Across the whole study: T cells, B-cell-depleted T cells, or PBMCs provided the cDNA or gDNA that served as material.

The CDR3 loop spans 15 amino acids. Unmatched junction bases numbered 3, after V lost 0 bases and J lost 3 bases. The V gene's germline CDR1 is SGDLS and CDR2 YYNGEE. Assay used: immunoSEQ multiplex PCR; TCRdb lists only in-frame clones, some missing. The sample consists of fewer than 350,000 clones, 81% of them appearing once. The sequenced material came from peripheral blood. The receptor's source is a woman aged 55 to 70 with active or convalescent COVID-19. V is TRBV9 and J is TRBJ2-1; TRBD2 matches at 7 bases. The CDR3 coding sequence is TGTGCCAGCAGCGTAGAAGGCGGGGGCTACAATGAGCAGTTCTTC. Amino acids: CASSVEGGGYNEQFF. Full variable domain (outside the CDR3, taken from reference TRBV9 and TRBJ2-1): DSGVTQTPKHLITATGQRVTLRCSPRSGDLSVYWYQQSLDQGLQFLIQYYNGEERAKGNILERFSAQQFPDLHSELNLSSLELGDSALYFCASSVEGGGYNEQFFGPGTRLTVL.